This T cell receptor (beta chain) was profiled in a study of cytomegalovirus exposure and HLA in healthy donors. Overall study results and limits: Previous analysis showed most TCR beta V segments were productive about 87% or about 30% of the time.

The PCR was carried out with 60 Vbeta primers and 13 Jbeta primers. Method: immunoSEQ multiplex PCR; TCRdb's copy keeps in-frame clones and lacks some. The profile covers about 120,000 clones, with around three quarters appearing a single time and around 4.5% taken by the ten largest. On this clone itself: As yet, its antigen is unknown.

The sequenced material came from PBMCs. The source is a man aged 25-45 years in good health and CMV-seropositive.

The CDR3 sequence is CASAWGTFNSPLHF. CDR3 coding DNA: TGTGCCAGCGCCTGGGGGACTTTTAATTCACCCCTCCACTTT. The chain has TRBV7-8 and TRBJ1-6; D is possibly TRBD1 (5 bases). Germline V gene sequence: CDR1 SGHVS, CDR2 FQNEAQ. There are 14 residues in the CDR3. The V and J ends lost 8 bases and 6 bases respectively, with 14 bases between them. Full variable domain (rest looked up from reference TRBV7-8 and TRBJ1-6): GAGVSQSPRYKVAKRGQDVALRCDPISGHVSLFWYQQALGQGPEFLTYFQNEAQLDKSGLPSDRFFAERPEGSVSTLKIQRTQQEDSAVYLCASAWGTFNSPLHFGNGTRLTVT.